Below, 14 T cell receptor beta chains from the same sample are listed, as sequenced in a study of blood T cell repertoires in COVID-19 (dated by TCRdb to the early 2020s). Library construction relied on the immunoSEQ multiplex PCR assay. TCRdb stores this immuneACCESS table with in-frame sequences only. Part of the clones is absent; in the studies checked, under half of the shortfall reflects unresolved V genes, and no reason is known for the rest. The sample profile shows about 250,000 clones; about four fifths of them were found once. The ten largest clones take up about 3.4% of the sample. Sequencing was carried out using PBMCs or T cells enriched from blood (not recorded which). The receptors derive from a man between 45 and 60 years old who had recovered from COVID-19.

The chain links TRBV5-4 to TRBJ1-6, with D possibly being TRBD1 (6 bases). In germline, CDR1 is SGHNT, CDR2 YYREEE (reference sequence). This CDR3 comprises 14 residues. The V end lost 4 bases, the J end lost 14 bases, and 19 bases lay between the germline ends. The CDR3 DNA follows: TGTGCCAGCAGCCCGGCCGGGGGGCAGGGAGCCCTCCACTTT. It yields the protein CASSPAGGQGALHF.

This clone appeared a few times. The V call is TRBV6-5, the J call TRBJ2-7; 11 nucleotides agree with TRBD2. The CDR3 length is 15 residues. Per germline, CDR1 MNHEY and CDR2 SVGAGI. After removal of 4 bases from V and 5 bases from J, the junction contained 7 bases not matched to a gene. In nucleotides, the CDR3 is TGTGCCAGCAGTTCCTTAGCGGGAGGGCCCAACGAGCAGTACTTC. This gives the protein CASSSLAGGPNEQYF.

The gene calls are TRBV6-4 and TRBJ2-2; D is undetermined. Germline lookup yields CDR1 MRHNA and CDR2 SNTAGT. V was pared by 0 bases and J by 7 bases, with 6 bases between. The CDR3 loop spans 13 amino acids. DNA for the CDR3: TGTGCCAGCAGTGACTCGCCAGGCGGGGAGCTGTTTTTT. Translating gives CASSDSPGGELFF.

This chain connects TRBV5-1 to TRBJ1-1; 7 bases are a match to TRBD1. This CDR3 comprises 14 residues. Germline lookup yields CDR1 SGHRS and CDR2 YFSETQ. V shed 2 bases and J 4 bases; nucleotides not matched to a gene: 5. This chain's CDR3 is CASSFQGVITEAFF. CDR3 sequence (DNA): TGCGCCAGCAGCTTCCAGGGGGTGATCACTGAAGCTTTCTTT.

V is TRBV5-4 and J is TRBJ2-2; 8 bases map to TRBD2. Looked up from germline, CDR1 is SGHNT and CDR2 is YYREEE (reference sequence). The CDR3 is 14 amino acids. With V trimmed by 6 bases and J by 6 bases, 7 bases remained unmatched. CDR3 sequence: CASTLSGGPGELFF. In DNA, the CDR3 is TGTGCCAGCACCCTCTCGGGGGGGCCCGGGGAGCTGTTTTTT. Full variable domain (outside the CDR3, taken from reference TRBV5-4 and TRBJ2-2): ETGVTQSPTHLIKTRGQQVTLRCSSQSGHNTVSWYQQALGQGPQFIFQYYREEENGRGNFPPRFSGLQFPNYSSELNVNALELDDSALYLCASTLSGGPGELFFGEGSRLTVL.

The gene calls are TRBV11-1 and TRBJ1-1; 8 bases are shared with TRBD1. J lost 2 bases, V lost 5 bases, and 7 bases had no gene match. The CDR3 is made up of 15 amino acids. The germline V gene encodes CDR1 SGHAT and CDR2 FQDESV (reference sequence). DNA for the CDR3: TGTGCCAGCAGCCCCCGACAGGGGCTTAACACTGAAGCTTTCTTT. Translated, it gives CASSPRQGLNTEAFF.

The CDR3 here is CAISESRGGGSYGYTF. The CDR3 DNA reads TGTGCCATCAGTGAGTCGAGAGGGGGCGGCTCCTATGGCTACACCTTC. The chain joins TRBV10-3 to TRBJ1-2; 7 bases match TRBD1. Germline V lookup: CDR1 ENHRY, CDR2 SYGVKD. This CDR3 has 16 residues. V shed 0 bases, J shed 4 bases, and the junction held 8 bases outside the gene matches.

The chain links TRBV6-5 to TRBJ2-7; TRBD2 matches at 9 bases. This CDR3 has 16 residues. V was pared by 2 bases and J by 3 bases, with 8 bases of the junction left unmatched. Germline CDR1 is MNHEY and CDR2 is SVGAGI. CDR3 sequence: CASSYGASGAHYEQYF. In DNA, the CDR3 is TGTGCCAGCAGTTACGGGGCTAGCGGGGCCCACTACGAGCAGTACTTC.

This clone was detected only a few times. The chain combines TRBV25-1 with TRBJ1-5; 10 nucleotides line up with TRBD1. The ends lost 2 bases at V and 2 bases at J; junction bases unmatched: 3. Germline assignment: CDR1 MGHDK and CDR2 SYGVNS. This CDR3 is built from 16 residues. The DNA for the CDR3 is TGTGCCAGCAGTGAAGACAGGGGGCACGGCAATCAGCCCCAGCATTTT. Protein: CASSEDRGHGNQPQHF.

This clone has a handful of counts. The genes are TRBV28 and TRBJ1-1; TRBD1 matches 8 bases. Germline V gene lookup returns CDR1 MDHEN and CDR2 SYDVKM. This CDR3 has 14 residues. Trimming at V came to 7 bases and at J to 5 bases, leaving 9 bases not matched to a gene. In DNA, the CDR3 is TGTGCCAGCACAAACACCCAGGGGGCAACTGAAGCTTTCTTT. Encoded protein: CASTNTQGATEAFF.

This clone showed up just a few times. The rearrangement uses TRBV20-1 and TRBJ1-1, with D tentatively TRBD1 (5 bases). V was trimmed by 3 bases and J by 1 base, leaving 18 bases between them. Germline V lookup: CDR1 DFQATT, CDR2 SNEGSKA (reference sequence). The CDR3 is 16 residues long. CDR3 bases: TGCAGTGCTAGTAAACCAGGGAATTTGGGGAACACTGAAGCTTTCTTT. Its protein is CSASKPGNLGNTEAFF.

The V call is TRBV12-5, the J call TRBJ2-7; 8 nucleotides line up with TRBD1. The CDR3 runs 14 residues. Germline V lookup: CDR1 LGHNT, CDR2 FRNRAP. Losses at the gene ends were 4 bases for V and 2 bases for J; bases not matched to a gene: 4. The CDR3 coding sequence is TGTGCTAGTGGTTCAGGACAGGGCCCCTACGAGCAGTACTTC. Its protein product is CASGSGQGPYEQYF.

The chain links TRBV27 to TRBJ2-7, with 10 bases that match TRBD2. Trimming took 6 bases from V and 3 from J; bases not matched to a gene: 8. Per the germline V gene, CDR1 is MNHEY and CDR2 is SMNVEV (reference sequence). The length of the CDR3 is 15 residues. DNA for the CDR3: TGTGCCAGCAGCCCTCCGGGACTAGCGCTCTACGAGCAGTACTTC. Protein: CASSPPGLALYEQYF.

This clone was seen just once. The J gene is TRBJ1-6, the V gene TRBV12-5, with D perhaps matching TRBD1 (6 bases). The germline gives CDR1 LGHNT, CDR2 FRNRAP. With 7 bases removed from V and 4 bases from J, the gap between germline ends came to 17 bases. The CDR3 is made up of 16 amino acids. This CDR3 is CASVYLGGLYNSPLHF. The CDR3 region has the DNA TGTGCTAGTGTCTACCTGGGGGGGCTTTATAATTCACCCCTCCACTTT.